Here is one T cell receptor (beta chain) with its context. What it binds is not known. The sample comes from a study of CXCR3-negative and CXCR3-positive naive CD8 T cells. Preparation of TRB cDNA libraries relied on 5' RACE carrying UMI labels. TCRdb reanalyzed the 5' RACE reads and collapses them to one entry per CDR3 protein, without DNA. The sample features 5,700 or so distinct CDR3 sequences, with around 1.7% in its top ten. Sorts performed in triplicate captured 300,000 or so cells each from every CD8+ T cell subset. Findings and limits, study-wide: Cryopreservation partially lowered CXCR3 expression, so most assays used fresh PBMCs. Naive subsets were similarly diverse, while memory CD8+ repertoires were much less diverse. CXCR3-negative naive cells had less hydrophobic TRB CDR3s than did CXCR3-positive naive cells.

This CDR3 spans 13 amino acids. Germline V gene lookup returns CDR1 DFQATT and CDR2 SNEGSKA (reference sequence). The V call is TRBV20-1, the J call TRBJ2-7; TCRdb's D call of TRBD1 is untestable without DNA. This clonotype was obtained from a human donor in good health. Some clones in this sample may be carry-over from other donors' samples. Input material: naive CXCR3+ CD8+ T cells from blood. The subset denotes: CD45RO-CCR7+CD27+CD95- naive CD8+ T cells expressing CXCR3 (TNR3+). CDR3 sequence: CSANRVGSYEQYF.